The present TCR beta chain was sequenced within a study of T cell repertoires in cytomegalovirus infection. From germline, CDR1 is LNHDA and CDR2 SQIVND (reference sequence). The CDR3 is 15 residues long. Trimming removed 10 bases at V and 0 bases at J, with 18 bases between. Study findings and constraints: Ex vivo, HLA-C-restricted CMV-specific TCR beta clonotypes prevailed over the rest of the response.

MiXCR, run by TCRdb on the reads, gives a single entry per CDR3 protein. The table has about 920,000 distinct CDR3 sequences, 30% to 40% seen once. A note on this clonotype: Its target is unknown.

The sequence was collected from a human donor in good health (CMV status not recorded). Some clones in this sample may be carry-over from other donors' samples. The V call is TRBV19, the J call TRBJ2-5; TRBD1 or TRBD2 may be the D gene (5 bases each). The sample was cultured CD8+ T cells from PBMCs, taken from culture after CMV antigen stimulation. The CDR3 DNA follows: TGTGCCACCTCGCCTTGGGACGGACACCAAGAGACCCAGTACTTC. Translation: CATSPWDGHQETQYF.